This TCR beta chain originates from a study of blood T cells in healthy people across ages. CDR1 and CDR2 (germline): DFQATT, SNEGSKA (reference sequence). The CDR3 runs to 14 residues. The use of a sample-barcoded 5' primer and a J-beta primer mix characterized a second PCR of 7 to 11 cycles. TCRdb re-called the 5' RACE reads through MiXCR, storing one row per CDR3 protein. Of 1.5 million to 2 million distinct CDR3 sequences listed, roughly 32% are singletons. The material sequenced was blood. The chain employs TRBV20-1 and TRBJ2-5, with a weak D call TRBD1 (5 bases). Matching the DNA end better, TRBJ2-7 makes the J call doubtful. The TCR sequence derives from a woman in her 30s in good health. The CDR3 DNA follows: TGCAGTGCTACCTCACCTAGGGGAACCTACGAGCAGTACTTC. Its translation: CSATSPRGTYEQYF.